This TCR beta chain was captured by sequencing in a study of yellow fever vaccine responses in identical twins (dated by TCRdb to the late 2010s). As for the study more broadly: The study precisely tracked vaccine-responding T cell clones in identical twins.

V loses 3 bases, J loses 0 bases, and the germline ends lie 12 bases apart. The CDR3 has 16 amino acids, counting the end cysteine and phenylalanine. Just CDR3 DNA is preserved here, 48 bases in frame from base 1. Points on this clonotype: Its antigen is unknown. Per-nucleotide qualities are absent, and no much larger clonotype sits a single base away.

The library was obtained by RT-PCR. Sequencing took place on an Illumina HiSeq 2500. TCRdb cleaned the public reads at Q25 with fastp, built clones with MiXCR and kept in-frame beta chains. Here each entry gathers all rows of one CDR3 protein and keeps the most common genes and DNA. The sample records fewer than 4,000 distinct CDR3 sequences, around 91% of which are singletons. The top ten constitute about 1.8% of the sample. What the study reported, not specific to this receptor: According to the authors, in identical twins the way T cells responded to vaccination appeared partly convergent and partly personalized.

This clonotype was obtained from a woman younger than 35 who received the yellow fever vaccine. Donor details come from another sample of the same person, matched by shared clones. The chain is made from TRBV12-3 or TRBV12-4 and TRBJ2-4, with a tentative D gene TRBD2 over 6 matching bases. Source: T cells from blood (PBMCs), unsorted or a sorted subset (not recorded which), taken before or after yellow fever vaccination (not recorded which). The CDR3 protein sequence reads: CASSFSGVGAKNIQYF. The bases read TGTGCCAGCAGTTTTTCGGGAGTAGGAGCCAAAAACATTCAGTACTTC.